Below, 12 T cell receptor beta chains from the same sample are listed, as sequenced in a study of T cells in localized non-small cell lung cancer. Clones were sequenced by immunoSEQ multiplex PCR, and TCRdb holds only the in-frame ones, with some missing. Among some 78,000 clones listed, roughly 86% were seen once. The specimen was peripheral blood, collected before any cancer treatment. The source of these receptors is a man aged 35 to 70 with stage I lung adenocarcinoma.

The V and J genes are TRBV12-5 and TRBJ1-2, with D possibly matching TRBD1 (5 bases). This CDR3 contains 12 residues. The V end lost 7 bases, the J end lost 6 bases, and 12 bases lay between the germline ends. Germline V gives CDR1 LGHNT, CDR2 FRNRAP. The CDR3: CASATGGDGYTF. The DNA for the CDR3 is TGTGCTAGTGCGACCGGGGGGGATGGCTACACCTTC.

The chain combines TRBV30 with TRBJ2-7; 13 bases match TRBD2. Germline V gene lookup returns CDR1 GTSNPN and CDR2 SVGIG (reference sequence). The CDR3 is 17 residues long. V lost 2 bases, J lost 4 bases, and 11 bases stayed unmatched. The CDR3 region has the DNA TGTGCCTGGAGTCCTCCCCTGACTAGCGGGAGGCTGTACGAGCAGTACTTC. Translation: CAWSPPLTSGRLYEQYF.

This chain joins TRBV19 and TRBJ1-3; D gene unclear. Trimming left V 5 bases short and J 0 bases short, with 20 bases between. The CDR3 spans 18 residues. Germline CDR1 is LNHDA and CDR2 is SQIVND (reference sequence). The chain's CDR3 is CASSRAPISSSSGNTIYF. The CDR3 DNA reads TGTGCCAGTAGTCGGGCCCCGATTTCTTCGAGCTCTGGAAACACCATATATTTT. Full variable domain (remainder filled in from reference TRBV19 and TRBJ1-3): DGGITQSPKYLFRKEGQNVTLSCEQNLNHDAMYWYRQDPGQGLRLIYYSQIVNDFQKGDIAEGYSVSREKKESFPLTVTSAQKNPTAFYLCASSRAPISSSSGNTIYFGEGSWLTVV.

The gene calls are TRBV6-5 and TRBJ2-3, with 8 bases matching TRBD1. J was trimmed by 5 bases and V by 0 bases; bases with no gene match: 4. Germline values: CDR1 MNHEY, CDR2 SVGAGI. The CDR3 is 15 amino acids. Here the CDR3 reads CASSYSRQGKDTQYF. The CDR3 DNA is TGTGCCAGCAGTTACTCGAGACAGGGGAAAGATACGCAGTATTTT.

The V call is TRBV7-3, the J call TRBJ1-1; D call uncertain. V lost 5 bases, J lost 3 bases, and 10 bases lay in between. CDR1 SGHTA and CDR2 FQGTGA come from the germline V gene. This CDR3 region has 13 residues. The CDR3 reads CASSRQRDTEAFF. The CDR3 DNA is TGTGCCAGCAGCCGCCAAAGGGACACTGAAGCTTTCTTT.

The rearrangement links TRBV19 to TRBJ1-4; D call uncertain. The germline V and J ends were trimmed by 5 bases and 8 bases, with 15 bases remaining between them. The germline CDR1 and CDR2 sequences are LNHDA and SQIVND (reference sequence). This CDR3 has 14 amino acids. As DNA, the CDR3 is TGTGCCAGTAGTCCCCGTCCGGTCCAAGAAAAACTGTTTTTT. Translating gives CASSPRPVQEKLFF.

The chain recombines TRBV9 with TRBJ2-2, with D maybe TRBD2 (6 bases). The germline V gene encodes CDR1 SGDLS and CDR2 YYNGEE. The V end was cut by 3 bases, the J end by 5 bases, with 14 bases between. The CDR3 contains 15 residues. Here the CDR3 reads CASSDGTVGTGELFF. In nucleotides, the CDR3 is TGTGCCAGCAGCGACGGGACTGTGGGTACCGGGGAGCTGTTTTTT.

The rearrangement joins TRBV7-9 to TRBJ1-1; D unclear. From germline, CDR1 is SEHNR and CDR2 FQNEAQ (reference sequence). V lost 1 base, J lost 5 bases, and 14 bases lay in between. This CDR3 is built from 15 residues. The CDR3 protein is CASSLDHGGGTEAFF. CDR3 nucleotide sequence: TGTGCCAGCAGCTTAGACCACGGAGGAGGAACTGAAGCTTTCTTT.

The chain uses TRBV7-8 and TRBJ1-2; 8 nucleotides match TRBD1. V lost 5 bases and J lost 8; bases outside the gene matches: 10. The CDR3 extends over 14 amino acids. Per germline, CDR1 SGHVS and CDR2 FQNEAQ. The CDR3 coding sequence is TGTGCCAGCAGCCGATATGACAGGGGCGACGGCTACACCTTC. It yields the protein CASSRYDRGDGYTF.

The chain joins TRBV5-1 to TRBJ2-7; maybe TRBD1 (6 bases). The CDR3 has 14 residues. Between the trimmed V and J ends, which lost 3 bases and 3 bases, there was a span of 13 bases. Germline CDR1 and CDR2: SGHRS and YFSETQ. The chain's CDR3 is CASSSQQGRYEQYF. CDR3 DNA sequence: TGCGCCAGCAGCTCCCAACAGGGTCGCTACGAGCAGTACTTC.

The chain is built from TRBV4-3 and TRBJ1-2, with 12 positions matching TRBD1. From germline, CDR1 is LGHNA and CDR2 YSLEER. J was trimmed by 2 bases and V by 3 bases; bases with no gene match: 4. CDR3 length: 16 residues. The CDR3 is CASSQAGTGGNYGYTF. The CDR3 nucleotides read TGCGCCAGCAGCCAGGCCGGGACAGGGGGCAACTATGGCTACACCTTC.

This rearrangement joins TRBV5-4 to TRBJ2-7, with D tentatively TRBD1 (6 bases). CDR1 is SGHNT and CDR2 is YYREEE in the germline V gene (reference sequence). The CDR3 is made up of 15 amino acids. The V end was cut by 2 bases, the J end by 0 bases, with 12 bases between. The CDR3 protein is CASSFMTGNSYEQYF. As DNA, the CDR3 is TGTGCCAGCAGCTTTATGACAGGCAACTCCTACGAGCAGTACTTC.